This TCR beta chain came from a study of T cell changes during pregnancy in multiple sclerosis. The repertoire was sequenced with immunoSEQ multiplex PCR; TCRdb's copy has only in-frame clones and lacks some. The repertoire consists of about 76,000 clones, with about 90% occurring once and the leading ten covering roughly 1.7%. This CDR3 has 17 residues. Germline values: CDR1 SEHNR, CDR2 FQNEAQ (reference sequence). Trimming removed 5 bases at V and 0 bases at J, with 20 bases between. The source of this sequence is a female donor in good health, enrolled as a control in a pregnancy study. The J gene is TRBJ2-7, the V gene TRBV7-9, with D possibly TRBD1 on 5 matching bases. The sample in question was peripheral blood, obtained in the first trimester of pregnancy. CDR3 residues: CASSRIKMTEFSYEQYF. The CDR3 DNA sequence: TGTGCCAGCAGCCGAATAAAGATGACAGAGTTCTCCTACGAGCAGTACTTC.